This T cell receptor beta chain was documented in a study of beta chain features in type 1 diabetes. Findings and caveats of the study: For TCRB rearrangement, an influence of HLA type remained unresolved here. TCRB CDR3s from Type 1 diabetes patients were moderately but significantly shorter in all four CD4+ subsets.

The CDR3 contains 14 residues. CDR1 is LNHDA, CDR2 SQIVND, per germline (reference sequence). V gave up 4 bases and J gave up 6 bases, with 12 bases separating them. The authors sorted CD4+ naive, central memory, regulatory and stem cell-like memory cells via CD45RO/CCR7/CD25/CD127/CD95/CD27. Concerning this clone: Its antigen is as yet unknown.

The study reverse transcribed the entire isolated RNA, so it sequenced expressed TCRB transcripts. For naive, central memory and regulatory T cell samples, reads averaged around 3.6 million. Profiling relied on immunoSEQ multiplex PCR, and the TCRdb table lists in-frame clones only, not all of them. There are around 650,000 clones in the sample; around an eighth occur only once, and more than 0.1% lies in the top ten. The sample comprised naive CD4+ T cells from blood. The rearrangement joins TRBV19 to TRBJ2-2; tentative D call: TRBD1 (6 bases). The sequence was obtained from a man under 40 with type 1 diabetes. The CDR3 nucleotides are TGTGCCAGTAGTAAAGGTTCAGGGGCCGGGGAGCTGTTTTTT. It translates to CASSKGSGAGELFF.